This T cell receptor (beta chain) was sequenced in a study of blood T cells in healthy people across ages. CDR3 length: 16 residues. Trimming left V 7 bases short and J 6 bases short, with 23 bases between. A second PCR, run for roughly 7 to 11 cycles, used a sample-barcoded 5' primer plus a J-beta primer mix. TCRdb re-derived calls from the 5' RACE reads in MiXCR, one entry per CDR3 protein. This sample has over a million distinct CDR3 sequences; 59% occur once, and the top ten carry 6.5% to 8.5%. The clonotype originates from a man younger than 35 in good health. The chain employs TRBV12-3 or TRBV12-4 and TRBJ2-3; D is tentatively TRBD1 or TRBD2 (5 bases each). The source material was blood. CDR3: CASINLGVATGDTQYF. As DNA, the CDR3 is TGTGCCAGCATAAACCTAGGGGTAGCGACTGGGGATACGCAGTATTTT.